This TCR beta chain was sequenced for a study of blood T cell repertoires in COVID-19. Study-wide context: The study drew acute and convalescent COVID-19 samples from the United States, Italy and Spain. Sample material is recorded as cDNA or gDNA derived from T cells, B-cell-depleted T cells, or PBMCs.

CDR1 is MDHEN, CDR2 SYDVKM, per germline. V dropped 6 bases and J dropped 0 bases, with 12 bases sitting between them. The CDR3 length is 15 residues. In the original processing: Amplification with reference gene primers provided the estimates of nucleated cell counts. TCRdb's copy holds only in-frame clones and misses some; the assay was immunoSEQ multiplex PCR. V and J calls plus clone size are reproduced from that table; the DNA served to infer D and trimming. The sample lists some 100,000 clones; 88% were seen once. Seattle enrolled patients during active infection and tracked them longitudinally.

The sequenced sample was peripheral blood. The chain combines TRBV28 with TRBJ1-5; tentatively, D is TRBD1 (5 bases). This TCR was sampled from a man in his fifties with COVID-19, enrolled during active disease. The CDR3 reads CASSLQGYSNQPQHF. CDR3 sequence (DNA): TGTGCCAGCAGCCTCCAGGGTTATAGCAATCAGCCCCAGCATTTT.